The next 29 T cell receptor beta chains were all read from a single sample in a study of blood T cell repertoires in COVID-19 (dated by TCRdb to about 2020). Library prep was done by the immunoSEQ multiplex PCR assay. TCRdb took over this immuneACCESS table, retaining in-frame rearrangements with V and J assigned. Such tables are incomplete; in checked studies, under half of the missing clones stem from an unresolved V gene, and the remainder is unexplained. Present in this sample are roughly 250,000 clones, 70% to 90% of which were seen just once. About 2.1% of the sample rests with the top ten. Sequenced: peripheral blood. The receptors here all came from a woman aged 40 to 50 who had recovered from COVID-19.

A single count supports this clone. J is TRBJ2-7 and V is TRBV6-5; D is uncertain. Looked up from germline, CDR1 is MNHEY and CDR2 is SVGAGI. With 0 bases removed from V and 6 bases from J, the gap between germline ends came to 12 bases. This CDR3 comprises 14 residues. The CDR3 bases are TGTGCCAGCAGTTACTCCGCAGACTTGGGCGAGCAGTACTTC. It is translated as CASSYSADLGEQYF.

The chain has TRBV29-1 and TRBJ2-5; D may be TRBD1 (6 bases). V was clipped by 3 bases and J by 5 bases, with 13 bases between them. This CDR3 is 13 amino acids long. Germline lookup yields CDR1 SQVTM and CDR2 ANQGSEA. The CDR3 coding sequence is TGCAGCGTTGAGGTTATGCAGGGGGAGACCCAGTACTTC. Encoded protein: CSVEVMQGETQYF. Supplemented by reference TRBV29-1 and TRBJ2-5, the full variable domain reads SAVISQKPSRDICQRGTSLTIQCQVDSQVTMMFWYRQQPGQSLTLIATANQGSEATYESGFVIDKFPISRPNLTFSTLTVSNMSPEDSSIYLCSVEVMQGETQYFGPGTRLLVL.

This clone was observed a handful of times. This chain joins TRBV9 and TRBJ1-6; the D gene is possibly TRBD1 (5 bases). Trimming left V 5 bases short and J 2 bases short, with 14 bases between. The germline gives CDR1 SGDLS, CDR2 YYNGEE. This CDR3 is 16 amino acids long. The CDR3 here is CASSEGAGAYNSPLHF. The CDR3, as DNA: TGTGCCAGCAGTGAAGGGGCAGGCGCCTATAATTCACCCCTCCACTTT.

This clone was found once. J is TRBJ1-5 and V is TRBV6-1, with TRBD1 as a possible D gene (6 bases). Germline assignment: CDR1 MNHNS and CDR2 SASEGT. The germline V and J ends were trimmed by 1 base and 0 bases, with 13 bases remaining between them. This CDR3 comprises 17 residues. The CDR3 sequence is CASSEGTVYGSNQPQHF. CDR3 nucleotides: TGTGCCAGCAGTGAAGGGACAGTTTACGGTAGCAATCAGCCCCAGCATTTT.

This sequence joins TRBV7-9 and TRBJ2-5; 9 bases are a match to TRBD2. V lost 5 bases, J lost 4 bases, and 8 bases stayed unmatched. The CDR3 length is 15 residues. The germline V gene has CDR1 SEHNR and CDR2 FQNEAQ (reference sequence). CDR3 region: CASSNRLAEIETQYF. The CDR3 DNA reads TGTGCCAGCAGCAATCGACTAGCGGAGATAGAGACCCAGTACTTC.

The chain employs TRBV14 and TRBJ1-6; D gene uncertain. The length of the CDR3 is 15 residues. Germline-derived CDR1 and CDR2 are SGHDN and FVKESK. V was pared by 4 bases and J by 1 base, with 8 bases between. The CDR3 DNA is TGTGCCAGCAGCCCCTCCGGTTCCTATAATTCACCCCTCCACTTT. As protein: CASSPSGSYNSPLHF.

This chain uses TRBV19 with TRBJ2-5; the D gene is possibly TRBD1 (6 bases). Trimming left V 3 bases short and J 5 bases short, with 13 bases between. The CDR3 runs 14 residues. Germline V lookup: CDR1 LNHDA, CDR2 SQIVND (reference sequence). The chain's CDR3 is CASSITGIMETQYF. In nucleotides, the CDR3 is TGTGCCAGTAGTATTACAGGGATAATGGAGACCCAGTACTTC.

The V call is TRBV19, the J call TRBJ1-6; 8 bases line up with TRBD1. The CDR3 is 14 amino acids. The germline V gene encodes CDR1 LNHDA and CDR2 SQIVND (reference sequence). J gave up 6 bases and V 4 bases, and 2 bases lay outside the gene matches. DNA for the CDR3: TGTGCCAGTAGTACCCAGGGGGCTAATTCACCCCTCCACTTT. This sequence encodes CASSTQGANSPLHF.

This chain connects TRBV7-9 to TRBJ2-2, with a weak D call TRBD2 (5 bases). Germline V CDR1 and CDR2: SEHNR, FQNEAQ (reference sequence). CDR3 length: 14 residues. V was clipped by 4 bases and J by 2 bases, with 8 bases between them. DNA for the CDR3: TGTGCCAGCAGCTCTCGGACTAACACCGGGGAGCTGTTTTTT. Translation: CASSSRTNTGELFF.

This CDR3 reads CASSRTGLQETQYF. The CDR3 DNA follows: TGTGCCAGCAGCCGGACAGGACTTCAAGAGACCCAGTACTTC. This chain connects TRBV3-1 (or the pseudogene TRBV3-2) to TRBJ2-5, with TRBD1 matching over 7 bases. With V trimmed by 4 bases and J by 2 bases, 4 bases remained unmatched. The germline V gene has CDR1 LGHDT and CDR2 YNNKEL (reference sequence). The CDR3 loop spans 14 amino acids.

This chain uses TRBV7-2 with TRBJ1-4; TRBD1 aligns across 9 bases. Trimming at V came to 0 bases and at J to 8 bases, leaving 4 bases not matched to a gene. This CDR3 is 15 amino acids long. Germline V gene sequence: CDR1 SGHTA, CDR2 FQGNSA. The CDR3 sequence: CASSLAGQGREKLFF. The CDR3 coding sequence is TGTGCCAGCAGCTTAGCGGGACAGGGAAGGGAAAAACTGTTTTTT. Based on the CDR3 plus reference TRBV7-2 and TRBJ1-4, the full variable domain is GAGVSQSPSNKVTEKGKDVELRCDPISGHTALYWYRQSLGQGLEFLIYFQGNSAPDKSGLPSDRFSAERTGGSVSTLTIQRTQQEDSAVYLCASSLAGQGREKLFFGSGTQLSVL.

This clone appeared a single time. The CDR3 here is CARSFVTGDTYEQYF. CDR3 bases: TGTGCCAGAAGCTTTGTGACAGGGGATACCTACGAGCAGTACTTC. The rearrangement joins TRBV7-5 to TRBJ2-7; the table's TRBD1 call for D was not verified on the DNA. TRBV7-5 counts as a pseudogene. The CDR3 is made up of 15 amino acids.

V and J are TRBV9 and TRBJ2-1; 12 bases match TRBD2. J gave up 5 bases and V 3 bases, and 3 bases lay outside the gene matches. The CDR3 totals 15 residues. Germline V gives CDR1 SGDLS, CDR2 YYNGEE. The CDR3, as DNA: TGTGCCAGCAGCGCGACTAGCGGGAGTGACAATGAGCAGTTCTTC. Its protein is CASSATSGSDNEQFF.

This clone was seen only once. V is TRBV9 and J is TRBJ1-2, with a tentative D call TRBD1 (6 bases). V was cut by 4 bases and J by 5 bases, with 21 bases left in between. From germline, CDR1 is SGDLS and CDR2 YYNGEE. This CDR3 contains 16 residues. The CDR3 reads CASSLSRDVGGYGYTF. CDR3 in DNA: TGTGCCAGCAGCCTGAGCCGGGACGTAGGGGGTTATGGCTACACCTTC.

The rearrangement joins TRBV19 to TRBJ1-5; D is uncertain. Per the germline V gene, CDR1 is LNHDA and CDR2 is SQIVND (reference sequence). The CDR3 is 13 amino acids. Trimming stripped 3 bases from V and 4 bases from J, with 7 bases between. The chain's CDR3 is CASSMLRNQPQHF. The DNA for the CDR3 is TGTGCCAGTAGTATGTTGAGAAATCAGCCCCAGCATTTT.

This clone was observed a few times. The chain uses TRBV5-4 and TRBJ1-2; TRBD1 agrees at 8 bases. Germline lookup yields CDR1 SGHNT and CDR2 YYREEE (reference sequence). There are 14 residues in the CDR3. After removal of 4 bases from V and 2 bases from J, the junction contained 4 bases not matched to a gene. CDR3 coding DNA: TGTGCCAGCAGCCAAAGACAGGGGAACTATGGCTACACCTTC. Protein: CASSQRQGNYGYTF.

The chain is built from TRBV19 and TRBJ2-7; 7 bases match TRBD1. J lost 5 bases, V lost 4 bases, and 5 bases had no gene match. The CDR3 consists of 13 residues. Germline V gene sequence: CDR1 LNHDA, CDR2 SQIVND (reference sequence). This CDR3 is CASSTTGINEQYF. CDR3 sequence (DNA): TGTGCCAGTAGTACGACAGGGATAAACGAGCAGTACTTC.

The V call is TRBV6-6, the J call TRBJ2-7, with D hard to call. The CDR3 loop spans 14 amino acids. V was pared by 1 base and J by 0 bases, with 7 bases between. Germline values: CDR1 MNHNY, CDR2 SVGAGI (reference sequence). In DNA form, the CDR3 reads TGTGCCAGCAGTTACTTGCAGGACTCCTACGAGCAGTACTTC. It codes for CASSYLQDSYEQYF.

In nucleotides, the CDR3 is TGCAGCGTGGCAGGGTTACCCGTTAACTATGGCTACACCTTC. Translation gives CSVAGLPVNYGYTF. The V and J genes are TRBV29-1 and TRBJ1-2; possibly TRBD1 for D (5 bases). The CDR3 sequence is 14 residues long. V lost 6 bases to trimming and J lost 1 base, with 15 bases between them. Germline CDR1 reads SQVTM; CDR2 reads ANQGSEA.

There are a few counts of this clone. The genes are TRBV9 and TRBJ2-7, with 7 bases identical to TRBD2. Germline CDR1 reads SGDLS; CDR2 reads YYNGEE. V lost 3 bases to trimming and J lost 4 bases; unmatched junction nucleotides: 1. CDR3 length: 12 residues. CDR3 nucleotide sequence: TGTGCCAGCAGCGCGGGAGGATACGAGCAGTACTTC. Translated, it gives CASSAGGYEQYF.

The CDR3 spells CASSSRLAGRETQYF. In DNA form, the CDR3 reads TGTGCCAGTAGTTCAAGACTAGCGGGAAGGGAGACCCAGTACTTC. The chain couples TRBV19 to TRBJ2-5; TRBD2 agrees at 11 bases. J was trimmed by 5 bases and V by 5 bases; bases with no gene match: 7. Germline V gene sequence: CDR1 LNHDA, CDR2 SQIVND (reference sequence). This CDR3 region has 15 residues.

The chain carries TRBV18 and TRBJ2-6, with 9 bases that match TRBD2. The CDR3 has 16 residues. CDR1 and CDR2 (germline): KGHSH, LQKENI. V lost 3 bases, J lost 2 bases, and 2 bases stayed unmatched. The CDR3 here is CASSPVAGAGANVLTF. The DNA for the CDR3 is TGTGCCAGCTCACCGGTAGCGGGAGCTGGGGCCAACGTCCTGACTTTC.

The rearrangement joins TRBV6-2 or TRBV6-3 to TRBJ2-7; D call uncertain. CDR3 size: 14 residues. Between the trimmed V and J ends, which lost 6 bases and 1 base, there was a span of 13 bases. Germline CDR1 reads MNHEY; CDR2 reads SVGEGT. The CDR3 protein is CASSLTALSYEQYF. The DNA for the CDR3 is TGTGCCAGCAGCCTTACTGCGCTATCCTACGAGCAGTACTTC.

This chain joins TRBV29-1 and TRBJ2-2; D gene uncertain. CDR1 is SQVTM and CDR2 is ANQGSEA in the germline V gene. V was cut by 0 bases and J by 7 bases, with 12 bases left in between. The length of the CDR3 is 14 residues. CDR3 region: CSVEDEMRLGELFF. In DNA form, the CDR3 reads TGCAGCGTTGAAGATGAAATGCGTCTCGGGGAGCTGTTTTTT.

The chain joins TRBV20-1 to TRBJ2-3; TRBD2 aligns across 15 bases. The germline gives CDR1 DFQATT, CDR2 SNEGSKA (reference sequence). V lost 3 bases, J lost 6 bases, and 16 bases stayed unmatched. The CDR3 totals 19 residues. CDR3 amino acids: CSASAGARTSGRARDTQYF. CDR3 DNA sequence: TGCAGTGCTAGTGCGGGGGCTCGGACTAGCGGGAGGGCCAGGGATACGCAGTATTTT.

The chain recombines TRBV28 with TRBJ1-5; D might be TRBD1 (5 bases). The germline CDR1 and CDR2 sequences are MDHEN and SYDVKM. V was cut by 5 bases and J by 7 bases, with 12 bases left in between. This CDR3 region has 13 residues. The CDR3 spells CASSPRVRQPQHF. The CDR3 DNA reads as TGTGCCAGCAGTCCCAGGGTGAGGCAGCCCCAGCATTTT.

This clone has a handful of counts. V is TRBV30 and J is TRBJ2-2; TRBD2 matches 7 bases. Germline-derived CDR1 and CDR2 are GTSNPN and SVGIG (reference sequence). This CDR3 has 13 amino acids. V lost 1 base and J lost 5; bases outside the gene matches: 1. CDR3 protein: CAWSASGTGELFF. The CDR3 DNA is TGTGCCTGGAGTGCTAGCGGAACCGGGGAGCTGTTTTTT.

The V and J genes are TRBV6-1 and TRBJ2-2, with D perhaps matching TRBD2 (6 bases). Germline V CDR1 and CDR2: MNHNS, SASEGT. Trimming took off 1 base at V and 6 bases at J, with 27 bases between the two ends. This CDR3 comprises 20 residues. CDR3 sequence: CASSEGTTVGFSDFPGELFF. DNA for the CDR3: TGTGCCAGCAGTGAAGGGACTACCGTAGGTTTTTCAGATTTCCCCGGGGAGCTGTTTTTT.

The chain employs TRBV10-3 and TRBJ2-2, with a tentative D call TRBD1 (8 bases). V was clipped by 5 bases and J by 4 bases, with 17 bases between them. The V gene's germline CDR1 is ENHRY and CDR2 SYGVKD. This CDR3 comprises 16 residues. The CDR3 bases are TGTGCCATCAGTCGAGGACAGGGCGGGAGCACCGGGGAGCTGTTTTTT. Its protein product is CAISRGQGGSTGELFF.